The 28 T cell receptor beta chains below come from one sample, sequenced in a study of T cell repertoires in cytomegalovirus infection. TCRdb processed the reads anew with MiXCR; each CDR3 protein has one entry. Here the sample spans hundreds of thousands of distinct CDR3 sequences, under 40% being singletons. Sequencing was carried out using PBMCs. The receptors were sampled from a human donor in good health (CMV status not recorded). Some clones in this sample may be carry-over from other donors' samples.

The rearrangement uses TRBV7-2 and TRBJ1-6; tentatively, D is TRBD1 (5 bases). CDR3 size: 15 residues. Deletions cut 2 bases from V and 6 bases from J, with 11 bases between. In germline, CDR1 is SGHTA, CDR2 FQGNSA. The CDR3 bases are TGTGCCAGCAGCTTACAGGGAATTGGTAATTCACCCCTCCACTTT. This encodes CASSLQGIGNSPLHF.

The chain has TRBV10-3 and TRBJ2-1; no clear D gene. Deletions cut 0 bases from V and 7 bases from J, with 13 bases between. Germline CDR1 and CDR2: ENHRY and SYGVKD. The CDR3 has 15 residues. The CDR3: CAISESEPTGNEQFF. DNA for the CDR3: TGTGCCATCAGTGAGTCAGAACCGACCGGGAATGAGCAGTTCTTC.

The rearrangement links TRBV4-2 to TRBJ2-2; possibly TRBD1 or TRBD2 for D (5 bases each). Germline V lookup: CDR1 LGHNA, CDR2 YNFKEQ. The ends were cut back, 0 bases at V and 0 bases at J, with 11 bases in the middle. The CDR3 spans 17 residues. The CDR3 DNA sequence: TGTGCCAGCAGCCAAGATCGGGGACGGACGAACACCGGGGAGCTGTTTTTT. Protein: CASSQDRGRTNTGELFF.

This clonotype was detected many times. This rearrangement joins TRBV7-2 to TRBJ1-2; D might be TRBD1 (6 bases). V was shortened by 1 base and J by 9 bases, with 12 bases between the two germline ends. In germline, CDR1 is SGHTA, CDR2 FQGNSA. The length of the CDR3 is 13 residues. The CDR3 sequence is CASSLVRGRSYTF. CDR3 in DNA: TGTGCCAGCAGCTTAGTCAGGGGACGAAGCTACACCTTC.

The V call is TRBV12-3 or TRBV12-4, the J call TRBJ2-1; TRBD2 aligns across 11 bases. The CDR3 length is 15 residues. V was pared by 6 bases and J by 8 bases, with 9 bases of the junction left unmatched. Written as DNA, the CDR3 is TGTGCCAGCAGCACTAGCGGGGGCCAGGGCGATGAGCAGTTCTTC. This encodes CASSTSGGQGDEQFF.

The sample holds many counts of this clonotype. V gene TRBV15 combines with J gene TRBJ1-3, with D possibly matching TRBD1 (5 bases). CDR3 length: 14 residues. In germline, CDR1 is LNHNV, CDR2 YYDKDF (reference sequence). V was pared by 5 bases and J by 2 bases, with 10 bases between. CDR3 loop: CATSPGAAGNTIYF. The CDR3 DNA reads TGTGCCACCAGCCCTGGGGCAGCTGGAAACACCATATATTTT.

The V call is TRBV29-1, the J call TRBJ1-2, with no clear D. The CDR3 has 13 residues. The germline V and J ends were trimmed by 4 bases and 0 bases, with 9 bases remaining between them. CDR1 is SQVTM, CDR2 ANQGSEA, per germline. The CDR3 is CSVVDETNYGYTF. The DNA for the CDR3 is TGCAGCGTTGTGGACGAAACTAACTATGGCTACACCTTC.

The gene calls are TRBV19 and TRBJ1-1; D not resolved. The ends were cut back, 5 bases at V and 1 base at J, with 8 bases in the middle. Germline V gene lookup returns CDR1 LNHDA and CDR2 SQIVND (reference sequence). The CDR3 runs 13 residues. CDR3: CASSFRQNTEAFF. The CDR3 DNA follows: TGTGCCAGTAGTTTTCGACAGAACACTGAAGCTTTCTTT.

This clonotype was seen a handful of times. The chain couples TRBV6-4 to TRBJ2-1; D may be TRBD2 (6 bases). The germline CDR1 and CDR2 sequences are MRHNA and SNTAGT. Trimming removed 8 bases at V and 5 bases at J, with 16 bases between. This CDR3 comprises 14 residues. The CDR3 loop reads CASGRFPLDNEQFF. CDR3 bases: TGTGCCAGCGGGAGGTTTCCGTTGGACAATGAGCAGTTCTTC.

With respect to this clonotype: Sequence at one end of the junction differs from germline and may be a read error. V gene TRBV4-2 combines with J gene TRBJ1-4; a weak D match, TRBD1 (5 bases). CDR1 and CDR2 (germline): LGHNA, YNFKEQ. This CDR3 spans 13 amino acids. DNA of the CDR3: TGTGCCACCAGCTTTCAAGGGGACGAAAAACTGTTTTTT. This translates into CATSFQGDEKLFF.

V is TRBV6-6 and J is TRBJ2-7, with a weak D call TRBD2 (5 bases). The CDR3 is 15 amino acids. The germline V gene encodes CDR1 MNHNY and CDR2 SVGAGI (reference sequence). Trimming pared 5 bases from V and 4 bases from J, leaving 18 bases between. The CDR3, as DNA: TGTGCCAGCAGTAGCCCCGGGATTCCCTCGTACGAGCAGTACTTC. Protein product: CASSSPGIPSYEQYF.

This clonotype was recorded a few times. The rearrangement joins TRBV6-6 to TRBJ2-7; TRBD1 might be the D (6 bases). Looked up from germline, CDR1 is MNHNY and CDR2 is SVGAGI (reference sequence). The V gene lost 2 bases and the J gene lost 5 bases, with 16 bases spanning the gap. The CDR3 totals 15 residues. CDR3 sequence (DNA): TGTGCCAGCAGTTACCTATTAGGGGGACGGAACGAGCAGTACTTC. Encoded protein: CASSYLLGGRNEQYF.

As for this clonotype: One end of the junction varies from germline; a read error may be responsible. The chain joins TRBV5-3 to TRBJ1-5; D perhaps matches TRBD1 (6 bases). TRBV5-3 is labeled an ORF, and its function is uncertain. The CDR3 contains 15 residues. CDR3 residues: CASSSRGYSNQPQHF. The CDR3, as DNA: TGTGCCAGCAGCTCAAGGGGGTATAGCAATCAGCCCCAGCATTTT.

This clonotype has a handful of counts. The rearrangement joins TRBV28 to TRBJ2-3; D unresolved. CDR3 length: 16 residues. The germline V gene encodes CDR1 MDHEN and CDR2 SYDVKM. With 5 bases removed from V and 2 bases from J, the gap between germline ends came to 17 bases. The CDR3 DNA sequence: TGTGCCAGCAGTCCCCTGTCCGACGCCAACACAGATACGCAGTATTTT. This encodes CASSPLSDANTDTQYF.

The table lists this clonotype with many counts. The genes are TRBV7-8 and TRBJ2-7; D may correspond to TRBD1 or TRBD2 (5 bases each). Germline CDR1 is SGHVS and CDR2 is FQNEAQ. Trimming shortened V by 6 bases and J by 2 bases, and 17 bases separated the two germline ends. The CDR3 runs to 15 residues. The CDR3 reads CASSLGPSTTYEQYF. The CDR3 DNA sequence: TGTGCCAGCAGTCTGGGGCCTAGCACAACCTACGAGCAGTACTTC.

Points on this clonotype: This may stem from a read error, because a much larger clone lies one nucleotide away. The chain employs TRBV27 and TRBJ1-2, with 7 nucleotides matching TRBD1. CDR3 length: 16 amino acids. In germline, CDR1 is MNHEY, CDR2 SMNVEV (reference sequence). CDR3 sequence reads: CASSFTGTQGTYGSTF. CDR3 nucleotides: TGTGCCAGCAGTTTTACGGGTACACAGGGGACCTATGGCTCCACCTTC.

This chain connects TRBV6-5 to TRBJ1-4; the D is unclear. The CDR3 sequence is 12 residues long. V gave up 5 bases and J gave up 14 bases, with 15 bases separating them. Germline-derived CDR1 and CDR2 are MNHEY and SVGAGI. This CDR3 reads CASSRVGEMLFF. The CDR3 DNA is TGTGCCAGCAGTAGAGTGGGAGAAATGCTGTTTTTT.

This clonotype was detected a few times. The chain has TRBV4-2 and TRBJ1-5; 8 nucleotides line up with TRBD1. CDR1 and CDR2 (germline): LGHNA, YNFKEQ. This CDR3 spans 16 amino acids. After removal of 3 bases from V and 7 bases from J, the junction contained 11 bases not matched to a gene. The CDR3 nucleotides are TGTGCCAGCAGCCACGCAGGACAGGGTCAGGGACAGCCCCAGCATTTT. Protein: CASSHAGQGQGQPQHF.

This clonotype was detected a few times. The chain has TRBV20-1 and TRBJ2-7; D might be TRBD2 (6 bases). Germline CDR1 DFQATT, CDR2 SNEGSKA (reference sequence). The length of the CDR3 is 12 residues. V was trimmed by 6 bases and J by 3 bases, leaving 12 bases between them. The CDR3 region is CSADWGVYEQYF. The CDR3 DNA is TGCAGTGCCGACTGGGGGGTCTACGAGCAGTACTTC.

In DNA, the CDR3 is TGTGCCAGTAGTCTCCTTAATCGGGGTCCATACAATGAGCAGTTCTTC. Translated, it gives CASSLLNRGPYNEQFF. The chain uses TRBV19 and TRBJ2-1, with D possibly TRBD2 on 5 matching bases. Trimming shortened V by 5 bases and J by 4 bases, and 18 bases separated the two germline ends. CDR3 size: 16 residues. Germline V gene lookup returns CDR1 LNHDA and CDR2 SQIVND (reference sequence).

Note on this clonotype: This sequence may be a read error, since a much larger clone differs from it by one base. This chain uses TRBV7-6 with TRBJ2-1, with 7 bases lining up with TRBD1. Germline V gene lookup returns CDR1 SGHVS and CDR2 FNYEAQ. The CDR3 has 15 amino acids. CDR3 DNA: TGTGCCAGCAGCTTACTCAGACAGGGCGACAATGAGCAGTCCTTC. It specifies CASSLLRQGDNEQSF.

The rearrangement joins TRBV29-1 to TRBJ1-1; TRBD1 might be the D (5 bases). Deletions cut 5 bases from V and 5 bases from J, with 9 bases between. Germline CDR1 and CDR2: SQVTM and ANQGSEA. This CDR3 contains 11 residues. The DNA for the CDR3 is TGCAGCGTTTTGGAGGGGACTGAAGCTTTCTTT. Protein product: CSVLEGTEAFF.

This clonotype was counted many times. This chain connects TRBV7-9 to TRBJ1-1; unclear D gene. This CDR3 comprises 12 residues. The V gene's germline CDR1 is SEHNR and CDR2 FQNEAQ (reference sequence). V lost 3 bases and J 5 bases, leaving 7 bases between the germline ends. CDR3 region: CASSFEGTEAFF. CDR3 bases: TGTGCCAGCAGCTTTGAAGGGACTGAAGCTTTCTTT.

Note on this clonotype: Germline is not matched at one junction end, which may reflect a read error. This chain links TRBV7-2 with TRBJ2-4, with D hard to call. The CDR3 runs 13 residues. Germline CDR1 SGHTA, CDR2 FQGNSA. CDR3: CARIGPTKNIKYF. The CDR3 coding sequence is TGTGCCAGAATTGGGCCAACCAAAAACATTAAGTACTTC.

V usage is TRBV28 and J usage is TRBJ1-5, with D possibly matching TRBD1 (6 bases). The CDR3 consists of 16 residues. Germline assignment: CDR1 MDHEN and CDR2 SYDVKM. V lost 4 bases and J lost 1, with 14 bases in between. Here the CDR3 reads CASSSQGGMSNQPQHF. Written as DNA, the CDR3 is TGTGCCAGCAGTTCCCAAGGGGGGATGAGCAATCAGCCCCAGCATTTT. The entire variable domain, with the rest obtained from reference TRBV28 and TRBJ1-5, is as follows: DVKVTQSSRYLVKRTGEKVFLECVQDMDHENMFWYRQDPGLGLRLIYFSYDVKMKEKGDIPEGYSVSREKKERFSLILESASTNQTSMYLCASSSQGGMSNQPQHFGDGTRLSIL.

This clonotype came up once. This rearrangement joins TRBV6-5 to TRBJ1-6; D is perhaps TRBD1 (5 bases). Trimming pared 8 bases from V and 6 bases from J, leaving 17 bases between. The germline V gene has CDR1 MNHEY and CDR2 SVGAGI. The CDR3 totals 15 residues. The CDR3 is CASLPRTGANSPLHF. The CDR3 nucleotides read TGTGCCAGCCTACCCCGGACCGGGGCTAATTCACCCCTCCACTTT.

CDR3 residues: CASSPSGASTYNEQFF. CDR3 in DNA: TGCGCCAGCAGCCCATCGGGGGCGTCGACCTACAATGAGCAGTTCTTC. The chain employs TRBV5-1 and TRBJ2-1; D assignment may be TRBD1 or TRBD2 (6 bases each). Germline-derived CDR1 and CDR2 are SGHRS and YFSETQ. Trimming took off 4 bases at V and 2 bases at J, with 16 bases between the two ends. CDR3 size: 16 residues.

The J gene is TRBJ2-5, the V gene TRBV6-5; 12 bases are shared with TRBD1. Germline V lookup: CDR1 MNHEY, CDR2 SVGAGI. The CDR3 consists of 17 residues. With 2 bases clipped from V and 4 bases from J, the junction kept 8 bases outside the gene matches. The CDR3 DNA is TGTGCCAGCAGTTACCTATCCGGGACAGGGGGCCGAGAGACCCAGTACTTC. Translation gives CASSYLSGTGGRETQYF.